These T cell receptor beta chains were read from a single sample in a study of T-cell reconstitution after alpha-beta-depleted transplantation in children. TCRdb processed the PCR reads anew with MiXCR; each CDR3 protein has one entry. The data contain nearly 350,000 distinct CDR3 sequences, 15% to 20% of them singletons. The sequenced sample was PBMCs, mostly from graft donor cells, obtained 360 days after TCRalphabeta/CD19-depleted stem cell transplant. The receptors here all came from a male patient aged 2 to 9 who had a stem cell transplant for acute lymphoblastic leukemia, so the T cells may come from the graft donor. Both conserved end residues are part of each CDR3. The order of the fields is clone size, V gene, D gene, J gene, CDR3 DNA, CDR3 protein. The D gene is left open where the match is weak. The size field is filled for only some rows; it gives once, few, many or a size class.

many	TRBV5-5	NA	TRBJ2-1	TGTGCCAGCAGCTTTGAGGGGGGATTCCTAAGCTCCTACAATGAGCAGTTCTTC	CASSFEGGFLSSYNEQFF
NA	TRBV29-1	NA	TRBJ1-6	TGCAGCGTTGGGTCCTCGGCTGGGTCACCCCTCCACTTT	CSVGSSAGSPLHF
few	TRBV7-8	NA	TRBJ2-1	TGTGCCAGCAGCTTAGAGATCAGGGCCAATGAGCAGTTCTTC	CASSLEIRANEQFF
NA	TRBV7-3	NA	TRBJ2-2	TGTGCCAGCCGACTGGGCAACACCGGGGAGCTGTTTTTT	CASRLGNTGELFF
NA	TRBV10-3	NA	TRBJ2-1	TGTGCCTTCAGTGAGACTAGTAGGGGGCACAATGAGCAGTTCTTC	CAFSETSRGHNEQFF
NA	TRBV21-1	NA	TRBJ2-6	TGTGCCAGCAGCAAGATCAGGGGTCTTGGGTCTGGGGCCAACGTCCTGACTTTC	CASSKIRGLGSGANVLTF
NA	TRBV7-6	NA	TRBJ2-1	TGTGCCAGCAGCTTCCCCAGCTTGGGGGCTCAGACTCCATACAATGAGCAGTTCTTC	CASSFPSLGAQTPYNEQFF
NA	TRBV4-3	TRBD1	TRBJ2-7	TGCGCCAGCAGCCAATCCGGGACAGGCTCCTACGAGCAGTACTTC	CASSQSGTGSYEQYF
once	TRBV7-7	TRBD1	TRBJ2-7	TGTGCCAGCAGAAATTATCTGGGACAGGTTATAGCACGGTTTACCTACGAGCAGTACTTC	CASRNYLGQVIARFTYEQYF
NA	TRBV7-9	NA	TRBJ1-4	TGTGCCAGCAGTTTCTCAGGGTATGGGGTAGAAGAAAAACTGTTTTTT	CASSFSGYGVEEKLFF
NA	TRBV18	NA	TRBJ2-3	TGTGCCAGCTCACCTGTACAAAGAGATACGCAGTATTTT	CASSPVQRDTQYF
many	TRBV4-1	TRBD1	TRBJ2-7	TGCGCCAGCAGCCTCCACGACAGGGATCTCTACGAGCAGTACTTC	CASSLHDRDLYEQYF
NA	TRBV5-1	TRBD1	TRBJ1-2	TGCGCCAGCAGCTTGGCCTGGGACAGGGGTGGCTACACCTTC	CASSLAWDRGGYTF
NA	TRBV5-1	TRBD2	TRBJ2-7	TGCGCCAGCAGTCCGGGAGGCCAGGACGAGCAGTACTTC	CASSPGGQDEQYF
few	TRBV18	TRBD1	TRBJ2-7	TGTGCCAGTTCTGGACAGGGTGGGGGCCACGAGCAGTACTTC	CASSGQGGGHEQYF
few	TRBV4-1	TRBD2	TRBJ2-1	TGCGCCAGCAGCCAAGATCGCCAGGTTTTTGGACTAGCGGGAGGGCTCAACAATGAGCAGTTCTTC	CASSQDRQVFGLAGGLNNEQFF
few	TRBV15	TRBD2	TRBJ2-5	TGTGCCAACCGACTTACTAGCGCTAAGTCCCAGTACTTC	CANRLTSAKSQYF
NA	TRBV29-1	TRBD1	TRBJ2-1	TGCAGCGCCGGGACAGGGGACTACAATGAGCAGTTCTTC	CSAGTGDYNEQFF
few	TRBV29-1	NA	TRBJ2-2	TGCAGCGTTGGGAGCGTTTCGAACACCGGGGAGCTGTTTTTT	CSVGSVSNTGELFF
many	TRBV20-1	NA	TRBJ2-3	TGCAGTGCTAGACTGGACTCGGGAACAGATACGCAGTATTTT	CSARLDSGTDTQYF
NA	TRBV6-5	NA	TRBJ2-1	TGTGCCAGCAGTTACTACGCTTTACCGGGAGCATACAATGAGCAGTTCTTC	CASSYYALPGAYNEQFF
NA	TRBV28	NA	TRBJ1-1	TGTGCCGCCAGGAGGAGCCTCGCTGAAGCTTTCTTT	CAARRSLAEAFF
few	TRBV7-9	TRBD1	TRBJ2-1	TGTGCCGGAGGGACAGGGCCCTACAATGAGCAGTTCTTC	CAGGTGPYNEQFF
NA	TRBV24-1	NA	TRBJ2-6	TGTGCCACCAGTGACCGATCAGGGACTGGGGCCAACGTCCTGACTTTC	CATSDRSGTGANVLTF
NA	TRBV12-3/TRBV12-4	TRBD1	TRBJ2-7	TGTGCCAGCAGTTTTGGCAGGGGGCTCGAGCAGTACTTC	CASSFGRGLEQYF
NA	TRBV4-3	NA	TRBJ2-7	TGCGCCAGCAGCCACTCTAGAGGGGACGAGCAGTACTTC	CASSHSRGDEQYF
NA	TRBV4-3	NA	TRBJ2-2	TGCGCCAGCAGCCCACAGGGCTCCCCCGGGGAGCTGTTTTTT	CASSPQGSPGELFF
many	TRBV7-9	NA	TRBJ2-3	TGTGCCAGCAGCTTAGAATTCAGCACAGATACGCAGTATTTT	CASSLEFSTDTQYF
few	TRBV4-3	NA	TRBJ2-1	TGCGCCAGCAGCCAAGAAATTGTGCTGCGCGACAATGAGCAGTTCTTC	CASSQEIVLRDNEQFF
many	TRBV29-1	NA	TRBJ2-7	TGCAGCGTTGTGACCGCGCAAAGTTACGAGCAGTACTTC	CSVVTAQSYEQYF
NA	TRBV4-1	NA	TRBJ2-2	TGCGCCAGCAGCCAAGGGGGGGACCTCACCGGGGAGCTGTTTTTT	CASSQGGDLTGELFF
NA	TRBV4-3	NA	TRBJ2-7	TGCGCCAGCAGCCAAGGTTACGCTATCCTTACCGGCGAGCAGTACTTC	CASSQGYAILTGEQYF
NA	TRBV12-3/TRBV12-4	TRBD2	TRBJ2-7	TGTGCCAGCAGTTCTGGGGGGACTAGCGGGAGGGACGAGCAGTACTTC	CASSSGGTSGRDEQYF
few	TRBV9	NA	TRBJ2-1	TGTGCCAGCAGCGCCTACCCCGGGAACTACAATGAGCAGTTCTTC	CASSAYPGNYNEQFF
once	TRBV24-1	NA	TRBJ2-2	TGTGGCACCATTGACCCTGGACGCACCGGGGAGCTGTTTTTT	CGTIDPGRTGELFF
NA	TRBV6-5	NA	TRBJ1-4	TGTGCCAGCAGACAGGGTAGTGAAAAACTGTTTTTT	CASRQGSEKLFF
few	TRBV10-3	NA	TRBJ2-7	TGTGCCATCATGCAAGGGGCTCAAGGGGACTACGAGCAGTACTTC	CAIMQGAQGDYEQYF
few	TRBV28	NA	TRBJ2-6	TGTGCCAGCAGAACCGATGGGGTCCTGACTTTC	CASRTDGVLTF
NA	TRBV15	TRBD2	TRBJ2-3	TGTGCCACCAGCAGGGAGCGGGAGCCGCATCCAGATACGCAGTATTTT	CATSREREPHPDTQYF
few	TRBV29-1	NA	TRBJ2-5	TGCAGCGTTGTTTGCCCTCTCTGGGGGCGGGAAGAGACCCAGTACTTC	CSVVCPLWGREETQYF
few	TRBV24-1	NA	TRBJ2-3	TGTGCCACCAGTGAGGTCCACCCGAGTCGCACAGATACGCAGTATTTT	CATSEVHPSRTDTQYF